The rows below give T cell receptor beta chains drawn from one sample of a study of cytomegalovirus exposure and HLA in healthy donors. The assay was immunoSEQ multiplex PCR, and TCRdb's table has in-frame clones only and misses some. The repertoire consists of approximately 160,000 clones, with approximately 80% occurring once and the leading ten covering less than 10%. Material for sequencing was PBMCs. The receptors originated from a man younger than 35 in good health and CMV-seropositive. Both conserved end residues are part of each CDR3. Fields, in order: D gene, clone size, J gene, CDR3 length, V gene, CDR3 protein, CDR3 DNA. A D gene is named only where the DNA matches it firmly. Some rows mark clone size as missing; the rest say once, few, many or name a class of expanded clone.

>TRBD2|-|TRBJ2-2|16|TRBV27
CASSLSAGAYTGELFF
TGTGCCAGCAGTTTATCGGCGGGAGCCTACACCGGGGAGCTGTTTTTT
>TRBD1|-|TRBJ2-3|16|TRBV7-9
CASSPGTGVTTDTQYF
TGTGCCAGCAGCCCTGGGACAGGGGTCACCACAGATACGCAGTATTTT
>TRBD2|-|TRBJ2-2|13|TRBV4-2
CASRREATGELFF
TGTGCCAGCAGGCGGGAGGCGACCGGGGAGCTGTTTTTT
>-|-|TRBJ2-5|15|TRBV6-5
CASSSIRTNQETQYF
TGTGCCAGCAGTTCGATCCGGACTAACCAAGAGACCCAGTACTTC
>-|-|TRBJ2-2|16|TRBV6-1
CASSGPTDITTGELFF
TGTGCCAGCAGTGGTCCGACAGATATAACCACCGGGGAGCTGTTTTTT
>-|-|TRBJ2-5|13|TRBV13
CASSFGEKETQYF
TGTGCCAGCAGCTTTGGAGAGAAAGAGACCCAGTACTTC
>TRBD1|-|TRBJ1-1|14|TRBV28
CASSPTGRAAEAFF
TGTGCCAGCAGCCCGACAGGGAGAGCGGCTGAAGCTTTCTTT
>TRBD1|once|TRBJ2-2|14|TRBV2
CASNDRADTGELFF
TGTGCCAGCAACGACAGGGCGGACACCGGGGAGCTGTTTTTT
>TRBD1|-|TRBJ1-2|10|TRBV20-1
CSANRGGYTF
TGCAGTGCTAACAGGGGCGGCTACACCTTC
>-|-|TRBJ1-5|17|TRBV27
CASSLWGLADSNQPQHF
TGTGCCAGCAGTTTATGGGGGCTAGCCGATAGCAATCAGCCCCAGCATTTT
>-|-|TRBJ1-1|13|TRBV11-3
CASSLTVNTEAFF
TGTGCCAGCAGCTTAACGGTTAACACTGAAGCTTTCTTT
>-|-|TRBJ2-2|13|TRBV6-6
CASSYSAPGELFF
TGTGCCAGCAGTTACTCGGCCCCCGGGGAGCTGTTTTTT
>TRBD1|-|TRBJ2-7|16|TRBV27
CASSLTSGTASYEQYF
TGTGCCAGCAGTCTCACGTCCGGGACAGCCTCCTACGAGCAGTACTTC
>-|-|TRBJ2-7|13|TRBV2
CASSVGAGYEQYF
TGTGCCAGCAGTGTTGGGGCAGGCTACGAGCAGTACTTC
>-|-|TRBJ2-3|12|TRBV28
CASRTIEGTQYF
TGTGCCAGCCGTACCATAGAGGGTACGCAGTATTTT
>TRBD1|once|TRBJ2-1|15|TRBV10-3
CAIGTGTGVGNEQFF
TGTGCCATCGGAACCGGGACAGGGGTTGGCAATGAGCAGTTCTTC
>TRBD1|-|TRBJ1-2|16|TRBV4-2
CASSQTGLDGDYGYTF
TGTGCCAGCAGCCAGACAGGGCTGGATGGGGACTATGGCTACACCTTC
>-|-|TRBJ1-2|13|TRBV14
CASSQGLNYGYTF
TGTGCCAGCAGCCAAGGACTGAACTATGGCTACACCTTC
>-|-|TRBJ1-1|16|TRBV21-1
CASDPDRILEDTEAFF
TGTGCCAGCGACCCTGACCGAATTCTGGAGGACACTGAAGCTTTCTTT
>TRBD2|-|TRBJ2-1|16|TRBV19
CASSIIGLADLNEQFF
TGTGCCAGTAGTATAATAGGACTAGCGGACCTAAATGAGCAGTTCTTC
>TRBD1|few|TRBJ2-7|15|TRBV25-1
CASSTGATRSYEQYF
TGTGCCAGCAGTACAGGGGCGACCCGCTCCTACGAGCAGTACTTC
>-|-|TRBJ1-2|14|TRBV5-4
CASSQITGNYGYTF
TGTGCCAGCAGCCAGATTACAGGGAACTATGGCTACACCTTC
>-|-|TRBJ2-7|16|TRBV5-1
CDSSPGGTSIPYEQYF
TGCGACAGCAGCCCAGGAGGGACCTCTATCCCCTACGAGCAGTACTTC
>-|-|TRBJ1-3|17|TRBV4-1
CASSPQAAVYSGNTIYF
TGCGCCAGCAGCCCGCAAGCGGCCGTCTACTCTGGAAACACCATATATTTT
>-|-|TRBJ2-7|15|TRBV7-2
CASSLALPGIYEQYF
TGTGCCAGCAGCTTAGCGCTCCCGGGAATCTACGAGCAGTACTTC
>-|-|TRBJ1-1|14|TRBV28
CASSHRVGDTEAFF
TGTGCCAGCAGTCACAGGGTAGGGGACACTGAAGCTTTCTTT
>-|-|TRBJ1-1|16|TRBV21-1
CASSLDRACVNTEAFF
TGTGCCAGCAGCCTGGACAGGGCCTGTGTGAACACTGAAGCTTTCTTT
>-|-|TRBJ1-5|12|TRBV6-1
CASSEDSQPQHF
TGTGCCAGCAGTGAAGATAGTCAGCCCCAGCATTTT
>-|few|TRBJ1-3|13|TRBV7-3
CASSLSAGNTIYF
TGTGCCAGCAGCTTATCGGCTGGAAACACCATATATTTT
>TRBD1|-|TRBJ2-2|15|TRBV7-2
CASSRRQGGTGELFF
TGTGCCAGCAGCCGACGACAGGGCGGCACCGGGGAGCTGTTTTTT
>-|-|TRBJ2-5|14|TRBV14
CASSQVGREETQYF
TGTGCCAGCAGCCAAGTCGGGCGGGAAGAGACCCAGTACTTC
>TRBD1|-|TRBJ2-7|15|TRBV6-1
CASSLGGQGIYEQYF
TGTGCCAGCAGTTTAGGAGGACAGGGGATCTACGAGCAGTACTTC
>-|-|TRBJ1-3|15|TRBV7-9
CASSHRRAPGNTIYF
TGTGCCAGCAGTCACAGGAGAGCTCCTGGAAACACCATATATTTT
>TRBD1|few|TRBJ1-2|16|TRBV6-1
CASSGSLTGGAYGYTF
TGTGCCAGCAGTGGAAGTTTGACAGGGGGCGCCTATGGCTACACCTTC
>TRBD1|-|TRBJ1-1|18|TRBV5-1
CASSLMGAEEGANTEAFF
TGCGCCAGCAGCTTGATGGGGGCCGAGGAGGGGGCGAACACTGAAGCTTTCTTT
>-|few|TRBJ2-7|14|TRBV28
CASSVSTRVYEQYF
TGTGCCAGCAGTGTCTCAACCAGGGTCTACGAGCAGTACTTC
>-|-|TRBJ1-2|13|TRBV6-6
CASTAGLIYGYTF
TGTGCCAGCACCGCGGGACTGATCTATGGCTACACCTTC
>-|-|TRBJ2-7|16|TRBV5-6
CASSHSSGVGPYEQYF
TGTGCCAGCAGCCACTCCTCCGGAGTCGGCCCCTACGAGCAGTACTTC
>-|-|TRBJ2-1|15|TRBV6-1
CASSEMGGSYNEQFF
TGTGCCAGCAGTGAAATGGGGGGCTCCTACAATGAGCAGTTCTTC
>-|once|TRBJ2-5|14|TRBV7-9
CASSLRQAQETQYF
TGTGCCAGCAGCTTGAGACAGGCCCAAGAGACCCAGTACTTC
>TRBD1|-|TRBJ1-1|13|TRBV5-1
CASTEGAYTEAFF
TGCGCCAGCACGGAGGGGGCTTACACTGAAGCTTTCTTT
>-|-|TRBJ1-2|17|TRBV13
CASSFSGYRELYYGYTF
TGTGCCAGCAGCTTTAGTGGGTACAGGGAATTGTACTATGGCTACACCTTC
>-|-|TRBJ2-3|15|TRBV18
CASSPRGARTDTQYF
TGTGCCAGCTCACCACGGGGCGCCCGCACAGATACGCAGTATTTT
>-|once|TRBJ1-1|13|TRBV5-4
CASSQNTNTEAFF
TGTGCCAGCAGCCAGAACACGAACACTGAAGCTTTCTTT
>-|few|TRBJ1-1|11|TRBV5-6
CASSLYSEAFF
TGTGCCAGCAGCTTGTACAGTGAAGCTTTCTTT
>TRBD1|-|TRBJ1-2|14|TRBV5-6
CASSLPGGNYGYTF
TGTGCCAGCAGCTTGCCAGGGGGTAACTATGGCTACACCTTC
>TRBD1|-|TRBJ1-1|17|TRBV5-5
CASSPTVFLSRGTEAFF
TGTGCCAGCAGCCCGACAGTATTTTTATCCAGGGGGACTGAAGCTTTCTTT
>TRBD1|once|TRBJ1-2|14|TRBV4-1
CASSQEAGGYGYTF
TGCGCCAGCAGCCAAGAGGCAGGGGGCTATGGCTACACCTTC
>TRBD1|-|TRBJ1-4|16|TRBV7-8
CASSWTGIPTNEKLFF
TGTGCCAGCAGCTGGACAGGGATCCCAACTAATGAAAAACTGTTTTTT
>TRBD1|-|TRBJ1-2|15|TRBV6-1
CASSDHPGTGDGYTF
TGTGCCAGCAGTGATCATCCCGGGACAGGGGATGGCTACACCTTC